A single sample is the source of the 14 T cell receptor beta chains below, sequenced in a study of breast tumors, draining lymph nodes, adjacent tissues. TCRdb itself ran the multiplex PCR reads through MiXCR, one entry per CDR3 protein. The repertoire holds approximately 170,000 distinct CDR3 sequences, with 30% to 35% as singletons. The lymph nodes were axillary draining lymph nodes from breast cancer patients. Sequences were obtained from axillary lymph node tissue. These receptors came from a female donor with breast cancer. Some clones in this sample may be carry-over from other donors' samples.

Notes on this clonotype: The junction shows a germline mismatch at one end, possibly a read error. As DNA, the CDR3 is TGTGCCACCAGTGACCCCCTTGGGACCTATGGCCACGCCTTC. Amino acid sequence: CATSDPLGTYGHAF. J is TRBJ1-2 and V is TRBV24-1; D possibly corresponds to TRBD1 (5 bases). The CDR3 runs to 14 residues. The germline gives CDR1 KGHDR, CDR2 SFDVKD.

Worth noting for this clonotype: At one end the junction does not follow the germline gene, possibly because of a read error. The V call is TRBV19, the J call TRBJ1-5; D uncertain. The V gene's germline CDR1 is LNHDA and CDR2 SQIVND (reference sequence). The CDR3 sequence is 15 residues long. The CDR3 DNA is TGTGCCAGCAGTATAGCCAGGAGGGGCAATCAGCCCCAGCATTTT. Amino acids: CASSIARRGNQPQHF.

This clonotype was counted once. This rearrangement joins TRBV20-1 to TRBJ1-1; 8 bases are a match to TRBD1. The CDR3 loop spans 14 amino acids. Germline loops: CDR1 DFQATT, CDR2 SNEGSKA (reference sequence). V was clipped by 4 bases and J by 1 base; unmatched bases: 5. For the CDR3, the DNA is TGCAGTGCTACCCCAGGGGGCTGGAACACTGAAGCTTTCTTT. Its protein product is CSATPGGWNTEAFF.

This clonotype was observed many times. The chain joins TRBV9 to TRBJ2-2, with 12 bases identical to TRBD2. V lost 1 base to trimming and J lost 6 bases; unmatched junction nucleotides: 4. This CDR3 spans 16 amino acids. CDR1 is SGDLS, CDR2 YYNGEE, per germline. The CDR3 coding sequence is TGTGCCAGCAGCGTACTCCCTAGCGGGAGGGCCGGGGAGCTGTTTTTT. It yields the protein CASSVLPSGRAGELFF.

A note on this clonotype: This sequence may be a read error, since a much larger clone differs from it by one base. The V and J genes are TRBV6-5 and TRBJ1-2; 8 bases align to TRBD1. The germline gives CDR1 MNHEY, CDR2 SVGAGI. The junction had 9 bases not matched to a gene; V was cut back by 5 bases and J by 13 bases. This CDR3 region has 12 residues. The CDR3 is CASSDYRGRSTF. CDR3 bases: TGTGCCAGCAGTGATTACAGGGGGAGGAGCACCTTC.

This chain links TRBV7-2 with TRBJ2-6; D not resolved. Germline loops: CDR1 SGHTA, CDR2 FQGNSA. CDR3 length equals 16 residues. V was trimmed by 5 bases and J by 6 bases, leaving 17 bases between them. The chain's CDR3 is CASSPSVEMKANVLTF. The CDR3 DNA is TGTGCCAGCAGCCCGTCGGTTGAGATGAAGGCCAACGTCCTGACTTTC.

The genes are TRBV7-9 and TRBJ1-1; 7 nucleotides align to TRBD1. Germline CDR1 and CDR2: SEHNR and FQNEAQ (reference sequence). CDR3 length: 15 residues. V shed 0 bases, J shed 5 bases, and the junction held 6 bases outside the gene matches. CDR3 nucleotides: TGTGCCAGCAGCTTAGCGCAAGGGGGCAGGACTGAAGCTTTCTTT. It translates to CASSLAQGGRTEAFF.

Remarks on this clonotype: A much larger clone differs from this one at a single base, so this may be a read error. This chain uses TRBV6-2 or TRBV6-3 with TRBJ1-1; D is perhaps TRBD1 (6 bases). This CDR3 contains 13 residues. Germline V gene data show CDR1 as MNHEY and CDR2 as SVGEGT. The CDR3 DNA reads as TGTGCCAGCAGTACCCAGGGGAACGCTGAAGCTTTCTTT. This encodes CASSTQGNAEAFF.

V is TRBV28 and J is TRBJ1-2; D gene ambiguous. This CDR3 is 12 amino acids long. With 4 bases removed from V and 4 bases from J, the gap between germline ends came to 7 bases. CDR1 and CDR2 (germline): MDHEN, SYDVKM. The CDR3 sequence: CASSSPPYGYTF. The CDR3 DNA is TGTGCCAGCAGTTCTCCCCCCTATGGCTACACCTTC.

The chain combines TRBV4-3 with TRBJ2-7; 8 nucleotides line up with TRBD2. The J segment lost 5 bases and the V segment lost 6 bases, leaving 12 bases of the junction unmatched. There are 15 residues in the CDR3. In germline, CDR1 is LGHNA, CDR2 YSLEER. The CDR3 reads CASSATGTRADEQYF. The CDR3, as DNA: TGCGCCAGCAGTGCTACCGGGACTAGAGCCGACGAGCAGTACTTC.

This clonotype was seen many times. This chain joins TRBV19 and TRBJ2-6, with D perhaps matching TRBD1 or TRBD2 (7 bases each). V shed 2 bases and J shed 12 bases, with 14 bases lying between them. CDR1 is LNHDA and CDR2 is SQIVND in the germline V gene (reference sequence). This CDR3 has 14 residues. The CDR3 region is CASSIRGEGAVLTF. Here the CDR3 DNA reads TGTGCCAGTAGTATAAGAGGGGAGGGGGCCGTCCTGACTTTC.

This clonotype was seen many times. This chain links TRBV6-6 with TRBJ1-2; D unclear. From germline, CDR1 is MNHNY and CDR2 SVGAGI (reference sequence). The germline V and J ends were trimmed by 5 bases and 4 bases, with 11 bases remaining between them. The CDR3 extends over 13 amino acids. The CDR3 region is CASSGPEVYGYTF. CDR3 in DNA: TGTGCCAGCAGTGGGCCCGAGGTCTATGGCTACACCTTC.

This clonotype was recorded many times. The rearrangement links TRBV19 to TRBJ2-2; 10 bases map to TRBD1. CDR3 length equals 17 residues. The junction had 13 bases not matched to a gene; V was cut back by 6 bases and J by 6 bases. Germline CDR1 is LNHDA and CDR2 is SQIVND (reference sequence). The CDR3 region has the DNA TGTGCCAGTAGGGACAGGGGGGCGGTAGGTAAAGCCGGGGAGCTGTTTTTT. Translating it yields CASRDRGAVGKAGELFF. Full variable domain (missing parts from reference TRBV19 and TRBJ2-2): DGGITQSPKYLFRKEGQNVTLSCEQNLNHDAMYWYRQDPGQGLRLIYYSQIVNDFQKGDIAEGYSVSREKKESFPLTVTSAQKNPTAFYLCASRDRGAVGKAGELFFGEGSRLTVL.

This clonotype was counted once. With a much larger clone just one base away, this may be a read error. The J gene is TRBJ2-1, the V gene TRBV9; D is uncertain. Deletions cut 3 bases from V and 8 bases from J, with 12 bases between. This CDR3 region has 13 residues. Germline lookup yields CDR1 SGDLS and CDR2 YYNGEE. The CDR3 DNA sequence: TGTGCCAGCAGCGAACTGGATTACGATGAGCAGTTCTTC. Translated: CASSELDYDEQFF.